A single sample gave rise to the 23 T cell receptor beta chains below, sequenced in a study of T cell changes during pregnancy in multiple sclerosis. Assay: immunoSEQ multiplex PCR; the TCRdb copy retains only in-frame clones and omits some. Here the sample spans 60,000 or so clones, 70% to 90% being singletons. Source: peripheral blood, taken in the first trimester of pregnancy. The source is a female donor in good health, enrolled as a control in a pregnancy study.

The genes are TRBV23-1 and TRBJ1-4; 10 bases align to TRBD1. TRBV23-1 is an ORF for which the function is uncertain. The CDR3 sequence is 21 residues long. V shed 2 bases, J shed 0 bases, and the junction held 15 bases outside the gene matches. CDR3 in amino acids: CASSQQGQGGHRVATNEKLFF. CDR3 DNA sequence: TGCGCCAGCAGTCAACAAGGACAGGGGGGTCACAGGGTTGCAACTAATGAAAAACTGTTTTTT.

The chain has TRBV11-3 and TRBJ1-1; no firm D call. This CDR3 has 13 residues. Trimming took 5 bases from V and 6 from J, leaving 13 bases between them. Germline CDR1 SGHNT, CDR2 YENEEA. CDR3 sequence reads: CASSLVQFPEAFF. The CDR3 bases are TGTGCCAGCAGCCTAGTACAGTTTCCTGAAGCTTTCTTT. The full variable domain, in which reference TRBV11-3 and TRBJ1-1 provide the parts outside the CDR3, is EAGVVQSPRYKIIEKKQPVAFWCNPISGHNTLYWYLQNLGQGPELLIRYENEEAVDDSQLPKDRFSAERLKGVDSTLKIQPAELGDSAVYLCASSLVQFPEAFFGQGTRLTVV.

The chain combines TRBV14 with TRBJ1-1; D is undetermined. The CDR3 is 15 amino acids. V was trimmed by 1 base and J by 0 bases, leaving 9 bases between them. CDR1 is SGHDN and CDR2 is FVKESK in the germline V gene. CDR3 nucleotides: TGTGCCAGCAGCCAAGCCCCACAGCTGAACACTGAAGCTTTCTTT. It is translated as CASSQAPQLNTEAFF.

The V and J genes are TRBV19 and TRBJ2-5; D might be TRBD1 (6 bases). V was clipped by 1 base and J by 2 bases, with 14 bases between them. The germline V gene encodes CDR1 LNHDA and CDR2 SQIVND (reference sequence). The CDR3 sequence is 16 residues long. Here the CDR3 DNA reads TGTGCCAGTAGTATAGTGGTGGGGGCCCCTCAAGAGACCCAGTACTTC. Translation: CASSIVVGAPQETQYF.

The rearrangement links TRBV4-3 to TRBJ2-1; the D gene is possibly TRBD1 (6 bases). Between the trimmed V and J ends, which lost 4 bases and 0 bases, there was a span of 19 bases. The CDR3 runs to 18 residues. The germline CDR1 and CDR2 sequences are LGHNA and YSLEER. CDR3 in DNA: TGCGCCAGCAGCCGCCGACCGGGACACCTGAGCTCCTACAATGAGCAGTTCTTC. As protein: CASSRRPGHLSSYNEQFF.

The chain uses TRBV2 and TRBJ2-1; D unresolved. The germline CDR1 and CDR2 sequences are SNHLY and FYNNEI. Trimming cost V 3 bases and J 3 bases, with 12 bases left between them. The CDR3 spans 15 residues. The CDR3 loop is CASSESDPVYNEQFF. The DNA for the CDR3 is TGTGCCAGCAGTGAGTCTGATCCAGTCTACAATGAGCAGTTCTTC.

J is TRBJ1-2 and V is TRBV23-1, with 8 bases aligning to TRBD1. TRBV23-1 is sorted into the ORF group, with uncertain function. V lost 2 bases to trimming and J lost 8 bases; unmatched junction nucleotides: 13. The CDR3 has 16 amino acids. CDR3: CASSQAGFRGRRGYTF. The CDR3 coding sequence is TGCGCCAGCAGTCAAGCCGGTTTCAGGGGGCGTCGGGGCTACACCTTC.

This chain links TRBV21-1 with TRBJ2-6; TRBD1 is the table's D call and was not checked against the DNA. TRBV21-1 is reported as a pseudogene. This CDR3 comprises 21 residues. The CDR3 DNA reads TGTGCCAGCAGAAACAGGTGTACAGGAAGACGTCCTGACTCTGGGGCCAACGTCCTGACTTTC. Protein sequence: CASRNRCTGRRPDSGANVLTF.

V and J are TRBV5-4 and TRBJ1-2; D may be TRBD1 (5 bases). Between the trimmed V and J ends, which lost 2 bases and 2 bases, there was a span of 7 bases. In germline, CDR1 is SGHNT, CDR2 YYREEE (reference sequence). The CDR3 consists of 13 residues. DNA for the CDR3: TGTGCCAGCAGCTTCGCAGGGAACTATGGCTACACCTTC. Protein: CASSFAGNYGYTF.

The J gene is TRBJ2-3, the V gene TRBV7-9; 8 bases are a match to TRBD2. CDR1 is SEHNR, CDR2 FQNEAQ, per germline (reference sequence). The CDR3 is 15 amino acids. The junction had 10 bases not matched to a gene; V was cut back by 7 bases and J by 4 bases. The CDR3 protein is CASNNLAGPSDTQYF. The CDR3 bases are TGTGCCAGCAACAACTTAGCGGGGCCATCAGATACGCAGTATTTT.

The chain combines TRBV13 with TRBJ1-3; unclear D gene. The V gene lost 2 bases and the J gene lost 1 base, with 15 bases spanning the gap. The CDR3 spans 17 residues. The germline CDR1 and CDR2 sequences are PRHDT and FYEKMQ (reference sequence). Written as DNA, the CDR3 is TGTGCCAGCAGCTTAAGAGATGGCAGCGGATCTGGAAACACCATATATTTT. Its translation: CASSLRDGSGSGNTIYF.

The CDR3 protein is CASSQHRDRDITEAFF. The CDR3 DNA reads TGCGCCAGCAGCCAACACCGGGACAGGGATATCACTGAAGCTTTCTTT. The chain has TRBV5-1 and TRBJ1-1, with 9 bases that match TRBD1. The ends lost 4 bases at V and 4 bases at J; junction bases unmatched: 11. Per the germline V gene, CDR1 is SGHRS and CDR2 is YFSETQ. The CDR3 covers 16 residues.

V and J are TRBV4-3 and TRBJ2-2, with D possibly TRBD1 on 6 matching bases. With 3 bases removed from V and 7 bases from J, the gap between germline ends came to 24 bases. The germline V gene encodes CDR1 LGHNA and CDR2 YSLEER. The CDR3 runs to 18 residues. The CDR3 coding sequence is TGCGCCAGCAGCCAGACGTTCCGACAGAGCCTAGGGGGCGGGGAGCTGTTTTTT. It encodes CASSQTFRQSLGGGELFF.

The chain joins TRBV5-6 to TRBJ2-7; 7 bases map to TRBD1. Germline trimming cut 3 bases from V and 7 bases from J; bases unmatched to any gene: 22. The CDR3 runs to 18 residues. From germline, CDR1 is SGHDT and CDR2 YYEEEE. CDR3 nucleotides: TGTGCCAGCAGCTCGGTATTTCGGGACAGTGGGATACCGGGGGAGCAGTACTTC. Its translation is CASSSVFRDSGIPGEQYF.

The CDR3 spells CASSVGPGGANTIYF. The CDR3 DNA is TGTGCCAGCAGCGTAGGTCCGGGGGGTGCAAACACCATATATTTT. This chain connects TRBV9 to TRBJ1-3; TRBD1 might be the D (5 bases). Germline loops: CDR1 SGDLS, CDR2 YYNGEE. V was cut by 0 bases and J by 6 bases, with 13 bases left in between. The CDR3 runs 15 residues.

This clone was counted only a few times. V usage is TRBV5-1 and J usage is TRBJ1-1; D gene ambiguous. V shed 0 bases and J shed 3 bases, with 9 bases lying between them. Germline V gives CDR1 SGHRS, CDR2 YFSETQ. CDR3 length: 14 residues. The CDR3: CASSLDSGYTEAFF. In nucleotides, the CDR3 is TGCGCCAGCAGCTTGGACAGCGGCTACACTGAAGCTTTCTTT. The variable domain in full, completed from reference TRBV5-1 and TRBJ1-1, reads KAGVTQTPRYLIKTRGQQVTLSCSPISGHRSVSWYQQTPGQGLQFLFEYFSETQRNKGNFPGRFSGRQFSNSRSEMNVSTLELGDSALYLCASSLDSGYTEAFFGQGTRLTVV.

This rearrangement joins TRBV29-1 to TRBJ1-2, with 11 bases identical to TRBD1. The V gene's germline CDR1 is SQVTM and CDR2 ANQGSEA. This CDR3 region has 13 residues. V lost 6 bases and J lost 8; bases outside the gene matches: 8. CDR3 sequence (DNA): TGCAGCGTCGTAGGGACAGGGGGTTTGGGCTACACCTTC. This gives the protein CSVVGTGGLGYTF.

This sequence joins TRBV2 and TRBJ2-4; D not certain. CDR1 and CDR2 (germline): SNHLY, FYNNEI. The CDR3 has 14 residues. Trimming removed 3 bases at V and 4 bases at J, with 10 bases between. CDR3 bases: TGTGCCAGCAGTGACCGCCAGGTGAAAAACATTCAGTACTTC. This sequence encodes CASSDRQVKNIQYF.

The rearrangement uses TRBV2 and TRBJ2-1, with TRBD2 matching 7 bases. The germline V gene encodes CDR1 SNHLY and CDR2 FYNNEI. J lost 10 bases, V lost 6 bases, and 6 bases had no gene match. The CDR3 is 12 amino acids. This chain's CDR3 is CASRLLGLEQFF. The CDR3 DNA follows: TGTGCCAGCAGGCTCCTGGGACTAGAGCAGTTCTTC. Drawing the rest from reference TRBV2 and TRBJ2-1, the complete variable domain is EPEVTQTPSHQVTQMGQEVILRCVPISNHLYFYWYRQILGQKVEFLVSFYNNEISEKSEIFDDQFSVERPDGSNFTLKIRSTKLEDSAMYFCASRLLGLEQFFGPGTRLTVL.

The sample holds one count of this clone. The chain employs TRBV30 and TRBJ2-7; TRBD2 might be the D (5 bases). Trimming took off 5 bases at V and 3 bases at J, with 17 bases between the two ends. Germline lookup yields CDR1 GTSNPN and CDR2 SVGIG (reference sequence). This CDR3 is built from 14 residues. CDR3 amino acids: CAWSRGQNNYEQYF. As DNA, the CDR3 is TGTGCCTGGTCCAGAGGGCAGAACAACTACGAGCAGTACTTC.

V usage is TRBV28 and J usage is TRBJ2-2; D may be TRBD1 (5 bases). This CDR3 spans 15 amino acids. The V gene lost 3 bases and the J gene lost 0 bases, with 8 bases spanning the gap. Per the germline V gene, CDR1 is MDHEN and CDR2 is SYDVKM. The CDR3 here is CASSFGRANTGELFF. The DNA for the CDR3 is TGTGCCAGCAGTTTTGGCAGGGCGAACACCGGGGAGCTGTTTTTT.

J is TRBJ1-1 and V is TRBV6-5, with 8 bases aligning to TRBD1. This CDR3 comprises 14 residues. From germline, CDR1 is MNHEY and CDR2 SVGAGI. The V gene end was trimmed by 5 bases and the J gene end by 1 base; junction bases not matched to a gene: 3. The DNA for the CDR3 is TGTGCCAGCAGTCGGACAGGGACGAACACTGAAGCTTTCTTT. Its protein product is CASSRTGTNTEAFF.

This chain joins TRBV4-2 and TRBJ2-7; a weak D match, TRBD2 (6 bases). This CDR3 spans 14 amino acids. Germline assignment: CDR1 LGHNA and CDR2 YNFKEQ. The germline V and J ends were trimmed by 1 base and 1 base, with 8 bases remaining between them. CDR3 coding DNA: TGTGCCAGCAGCCAAGCACGGGGGTCCTACGAGCAGTACTTC. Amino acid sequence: CASSQARGSYEQYF.